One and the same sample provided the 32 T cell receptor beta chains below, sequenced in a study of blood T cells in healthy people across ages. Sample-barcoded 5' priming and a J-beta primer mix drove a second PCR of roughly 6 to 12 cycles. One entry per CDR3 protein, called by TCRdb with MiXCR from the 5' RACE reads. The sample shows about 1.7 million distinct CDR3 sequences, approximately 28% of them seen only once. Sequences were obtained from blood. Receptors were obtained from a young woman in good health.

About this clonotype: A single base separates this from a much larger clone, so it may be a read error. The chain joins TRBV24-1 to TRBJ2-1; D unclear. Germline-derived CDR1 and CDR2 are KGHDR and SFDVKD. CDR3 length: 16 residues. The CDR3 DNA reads TGTGCCACCAGTGATTTGGGGTTAGGCTCCTACAATGAGCAGGTCTTC. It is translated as CATSDLGLGSYNEQVF.

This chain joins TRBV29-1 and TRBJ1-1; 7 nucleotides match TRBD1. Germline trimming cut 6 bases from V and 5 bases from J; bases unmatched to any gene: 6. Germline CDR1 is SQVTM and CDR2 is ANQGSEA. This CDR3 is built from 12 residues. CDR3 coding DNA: TGCAGCGTCGACAGGGACAGAACTGAAGCTTTCTTT. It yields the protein CSVDRDRTEAFF.

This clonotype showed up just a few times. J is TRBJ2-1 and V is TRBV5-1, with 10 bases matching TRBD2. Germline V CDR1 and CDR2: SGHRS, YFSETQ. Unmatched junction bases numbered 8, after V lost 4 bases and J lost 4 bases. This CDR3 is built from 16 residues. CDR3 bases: TGCGCCAGCAGCCCGGACACTAGCGGGGATTACAATGAGCAGTTCTTC. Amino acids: CASSPDTSGDYNEQFF.

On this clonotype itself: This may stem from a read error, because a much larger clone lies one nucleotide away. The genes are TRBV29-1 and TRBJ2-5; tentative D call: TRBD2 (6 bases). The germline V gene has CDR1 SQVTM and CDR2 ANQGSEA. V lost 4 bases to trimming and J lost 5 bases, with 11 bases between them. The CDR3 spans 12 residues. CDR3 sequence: CSVAPGRETQYF. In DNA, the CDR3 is TGCAGCGTTGCCCCGGGGAGGGAGACCCAGTACTTC. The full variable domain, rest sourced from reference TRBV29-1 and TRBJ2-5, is SAVISQKPSRDICQRGTSLTIQCQVDSQVTMMFWYRQQPGQSLTLIATANQGSEATYESGFVIDKFPISRPNLTFSTLTVSNMSPEDSSIYLCSVAPGRETQYFGPGTRLLVL.

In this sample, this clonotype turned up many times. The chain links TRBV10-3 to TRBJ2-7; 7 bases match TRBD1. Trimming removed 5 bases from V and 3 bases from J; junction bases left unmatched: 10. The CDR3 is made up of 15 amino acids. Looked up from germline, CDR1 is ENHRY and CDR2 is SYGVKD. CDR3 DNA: TGTGCCATCAGTAAATCCGGGACAGACTACTACGAGCAGTACTTC. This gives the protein CAISKSGTDYYEQYF.

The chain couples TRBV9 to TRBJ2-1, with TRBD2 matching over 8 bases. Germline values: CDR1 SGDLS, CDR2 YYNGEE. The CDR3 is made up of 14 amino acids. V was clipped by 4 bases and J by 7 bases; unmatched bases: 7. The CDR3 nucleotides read TGTGCCAGCAGCCCGGGGGGGGCGGTAAATGAGCAGTTCTTC. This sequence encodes CASSPGGAVNEQFF. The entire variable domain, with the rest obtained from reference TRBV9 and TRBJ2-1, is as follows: DSGVTQTPKHLITATGQRVTLRCSPRSGDLSVYWYQQSLDQGLQFLIQYYNGEERAKGNILERFSAQQFPDLHSELNLSSLELGDSALYFCASSPGGAVNEQFFGPGTRLTVL.

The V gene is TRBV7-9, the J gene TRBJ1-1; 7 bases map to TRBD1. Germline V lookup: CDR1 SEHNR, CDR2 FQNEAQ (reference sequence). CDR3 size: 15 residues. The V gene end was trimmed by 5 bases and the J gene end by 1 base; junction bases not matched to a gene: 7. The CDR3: CASSTGTARNTEAFF. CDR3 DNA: TGTGCCAGCAGCACCGGGACAGCCAGGAACACTGAAGCTTTCTTT.

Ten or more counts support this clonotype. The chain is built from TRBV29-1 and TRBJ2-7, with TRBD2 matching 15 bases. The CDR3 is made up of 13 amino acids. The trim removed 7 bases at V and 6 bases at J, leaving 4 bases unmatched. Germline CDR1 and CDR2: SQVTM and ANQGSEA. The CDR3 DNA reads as TGCAGCGGCCGGACTAGCGGGAGGGGCGAGCAGTACTTC. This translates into CSGRTSGRGEQYF.

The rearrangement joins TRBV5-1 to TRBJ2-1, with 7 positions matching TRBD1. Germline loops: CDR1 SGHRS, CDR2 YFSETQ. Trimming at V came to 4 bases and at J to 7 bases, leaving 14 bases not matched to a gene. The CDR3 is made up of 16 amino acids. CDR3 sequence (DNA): TGCGCCAGCAGCCGTGGTGTAGGGGGCGCCATGAATGAGCAGTTCTTC. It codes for CASSRGVGGAMNEQFF. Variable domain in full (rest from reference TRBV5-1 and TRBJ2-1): KAGVTQTPRYLIKTRGQQVTLSCSPISGHRSVSWYQQTPGQGLQFLFEYFSETQRNKGNFPGRFSGRQFSNSRSEMNVSTLELGDSALYLCASSRGVGGAMNEQFFGPGTRLTVL.

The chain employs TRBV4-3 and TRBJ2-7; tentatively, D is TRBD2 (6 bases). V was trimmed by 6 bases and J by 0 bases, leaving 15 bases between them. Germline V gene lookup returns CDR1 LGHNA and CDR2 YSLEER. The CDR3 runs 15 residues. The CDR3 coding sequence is TGCGCCAGCAGTCAAACCGGGACTGACTCCTACGAGCAGTACTTC. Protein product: CASSQTGTDSYEQYF.

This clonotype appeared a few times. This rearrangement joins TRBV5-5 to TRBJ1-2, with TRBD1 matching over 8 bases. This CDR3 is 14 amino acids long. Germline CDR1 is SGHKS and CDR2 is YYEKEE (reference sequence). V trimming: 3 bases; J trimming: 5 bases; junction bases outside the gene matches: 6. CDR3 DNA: TGTGCCAGCAGCTCAAAGGACAGGGCGTATGGCTACACCTTC. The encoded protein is CASSSKDRAYGYTF.

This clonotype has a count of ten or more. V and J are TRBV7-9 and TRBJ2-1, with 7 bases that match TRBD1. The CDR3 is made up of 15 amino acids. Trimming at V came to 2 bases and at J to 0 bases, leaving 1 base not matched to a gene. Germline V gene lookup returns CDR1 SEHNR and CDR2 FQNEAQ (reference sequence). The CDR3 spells CASSLRDSSYNEQFF. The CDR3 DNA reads TGTGCCAGCAGCTTAAGGGACAGCTCCTACAATGAGCAGTTCTTC. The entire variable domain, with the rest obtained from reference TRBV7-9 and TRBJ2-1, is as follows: DTGVSQNPRHKITKRGQNVTFRCDPISEHNRLYWYRQTLGQGPEFLTYFQNEAQLEKSRLLSDRFSAERPKGSFSTLEIQRTEQGDSAMYLCASSLRDSSYNEQFFGPGTRLTVL.

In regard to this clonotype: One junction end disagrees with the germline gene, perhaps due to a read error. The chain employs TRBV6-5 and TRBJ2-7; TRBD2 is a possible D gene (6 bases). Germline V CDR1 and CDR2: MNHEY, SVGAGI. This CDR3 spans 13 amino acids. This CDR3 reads CTSSYGGGYEQYF. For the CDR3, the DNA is TGTACCAGCAGTTACGGGGGAGGCTACGAGCAGTACTTC.

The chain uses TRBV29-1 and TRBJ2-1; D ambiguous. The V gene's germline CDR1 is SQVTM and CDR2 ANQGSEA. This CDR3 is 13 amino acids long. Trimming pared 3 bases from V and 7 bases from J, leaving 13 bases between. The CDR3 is CSVELGFGNEQFF. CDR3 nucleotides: TGCAGCGTTGAGCTAGGGTTCGGTAATGAGCAGTTCTTC.

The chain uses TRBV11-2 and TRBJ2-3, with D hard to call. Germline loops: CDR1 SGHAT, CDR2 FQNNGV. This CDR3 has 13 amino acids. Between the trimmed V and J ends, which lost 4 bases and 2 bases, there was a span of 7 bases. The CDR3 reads CASSSIDTDTQYF. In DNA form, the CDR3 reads TGTGCCAGCAGCTCGATCGACACAGATACGCAGTATTTT.

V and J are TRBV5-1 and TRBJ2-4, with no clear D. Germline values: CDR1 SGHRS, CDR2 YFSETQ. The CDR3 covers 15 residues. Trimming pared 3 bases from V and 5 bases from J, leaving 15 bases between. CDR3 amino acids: CASSSLELGENIQYF. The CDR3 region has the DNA TGCGCCAGCAGCTCCCTCGAATTAGGTGAAAACATTCAGTACTTC.

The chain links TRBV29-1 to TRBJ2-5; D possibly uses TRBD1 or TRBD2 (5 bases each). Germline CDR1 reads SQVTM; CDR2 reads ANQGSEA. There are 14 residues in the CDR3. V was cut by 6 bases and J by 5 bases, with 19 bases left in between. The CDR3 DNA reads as TGCAGCGTCGCCCACCCGGGGCGCGGGGAGACCCAGTACTTC. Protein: CSVAHPGRGETQYF.

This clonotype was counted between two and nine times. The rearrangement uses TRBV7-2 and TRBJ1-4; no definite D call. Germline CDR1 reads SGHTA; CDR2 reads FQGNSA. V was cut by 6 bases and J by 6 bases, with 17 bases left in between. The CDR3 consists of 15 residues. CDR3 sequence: CASSKRRGRDEKLFF. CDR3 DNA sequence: TGTGCCAGCAGTAAAAGACGAGGGAGAGATGAAAAACTGTTTTTT. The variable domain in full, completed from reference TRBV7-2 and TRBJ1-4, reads GAGVSQSPSNKVTEKGKDVELRCDPISGHTALYWYRQSLGQGLEFLIYFQGNSAPDKSGLPSDRFSAERTGGSVSTLTIQRTQQEDSAVYLCASSKRRGRDEKLFFGSGTQLSVL.

The CDR3 reads CASSPPGGQLYEQYF. Written as DNA, the CDR3 is TGTGCCAGCAGCCCGCCAGGAGGACAGCTCTACGAGCAGTACTTC. The chain joins TRBV9 to TRBJ2-7; TRBD1 is a possible D gene (6 bases). The V end lost 4 bases, the J end lost 3 bases, and 17 bases lay between the germline ends. Germline V gene data show CDR1 as SGDLS and CDR2 as YYNGEE. This CDR3 region has 15 residues.

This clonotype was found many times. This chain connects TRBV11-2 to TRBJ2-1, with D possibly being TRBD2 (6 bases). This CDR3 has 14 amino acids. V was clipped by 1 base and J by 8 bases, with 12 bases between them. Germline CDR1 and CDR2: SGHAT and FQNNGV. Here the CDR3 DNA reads TGTGCCAGCAGCTTAGCGGGAGTCCACCATGAGCAGTTCTTC. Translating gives CASSLAGVHHEQFF.

CDR3 sequence: CASSQYRGVSTDTQYF. CDR3 nucleotide sequence: TGCGCCAGCAGCCAGTACAGGGGGGTCAGCACAGATACGCAGTATTTT. V and J are TRBV4-3 and TRBJ2-3; 8 bases agree with TRBD1. Trimming removed 3 bases from V and 0 bases from J; junction bases left unmatched: 5. From germline, CDR1 is LGHNA and CDR2 YSLEER. This CDR3 contains 16 residues.

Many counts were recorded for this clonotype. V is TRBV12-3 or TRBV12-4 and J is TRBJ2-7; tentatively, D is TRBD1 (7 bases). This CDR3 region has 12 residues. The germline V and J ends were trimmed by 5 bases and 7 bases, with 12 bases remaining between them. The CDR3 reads CASSVTGREQYF. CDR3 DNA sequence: TGTGCCAGCAGTGTGACAGGGAGGGAGCAGTACTTC.

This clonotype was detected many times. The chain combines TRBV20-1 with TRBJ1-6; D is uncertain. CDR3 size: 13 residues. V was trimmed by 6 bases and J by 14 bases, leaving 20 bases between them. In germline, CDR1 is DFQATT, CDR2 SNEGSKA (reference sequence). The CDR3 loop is CSAYHGPELTLHF. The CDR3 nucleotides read TGCAGTGCCTATCATGGTCCGGAGCTCACCCTCCACTTT.

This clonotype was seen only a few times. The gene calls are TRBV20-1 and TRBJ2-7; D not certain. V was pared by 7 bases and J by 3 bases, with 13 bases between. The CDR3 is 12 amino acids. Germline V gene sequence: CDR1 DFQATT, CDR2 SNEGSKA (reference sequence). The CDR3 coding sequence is TGCAGTGTCAGGCGGACGGGCTACGAGCAGTACTTC. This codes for CSVRRTGYEQYF.

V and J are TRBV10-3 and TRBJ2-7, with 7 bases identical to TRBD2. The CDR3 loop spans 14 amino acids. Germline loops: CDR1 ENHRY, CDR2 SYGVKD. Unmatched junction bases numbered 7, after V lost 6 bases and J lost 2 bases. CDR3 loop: CAIRGGGLTYEQYF. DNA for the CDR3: TGTGCCATCAGGGGGGGGGGTTTGACCTACGAGCAGTACTTC.

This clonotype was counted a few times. CDR3 sequence (DNA): TGTGCCAGCAGCGTAGGTCGGGACAGAGACACAGATACGCAGTATTTT. Its protein product is CASSVGRDRDTDTQYF. The chain couples TRBV9 to TRBJ2-3; 7 bases are a match to TRBD1. In germline, CDR1 is SGDLS, CDR2 YYNGEE. V lost 0 bases, J lost 2 bases, and 6 bases stayed unmatched. The CDR3 has 16 residues.

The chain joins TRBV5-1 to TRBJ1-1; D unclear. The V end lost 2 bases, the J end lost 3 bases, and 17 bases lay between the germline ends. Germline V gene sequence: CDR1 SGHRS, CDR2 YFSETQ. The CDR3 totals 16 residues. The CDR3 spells CASSFTYGRSDTEAFF. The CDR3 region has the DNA TGCGCCAGCAGCTTTACATACGGACGGAGCGACACTGAAGCTTTCTTT. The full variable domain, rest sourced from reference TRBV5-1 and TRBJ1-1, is KAGVTQTPRYLIKTRGQQVTLSCSPISGHRSVSWYQQTPGQGLQFLFEYFSETQRNKGNFPGRFSGRQFSNSRSEMNVSTLELGDSALYLCASSFTYGRSDTEAFFGQGTRLTVV.

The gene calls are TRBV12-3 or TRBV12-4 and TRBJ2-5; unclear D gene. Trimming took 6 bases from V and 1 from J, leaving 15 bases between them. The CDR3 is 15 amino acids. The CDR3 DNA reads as TGTGCCAGCAGCCAGCGCGGACGGATCCAAGAGACCCAGTACTTC. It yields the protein CASSQRGRIQETQYF.

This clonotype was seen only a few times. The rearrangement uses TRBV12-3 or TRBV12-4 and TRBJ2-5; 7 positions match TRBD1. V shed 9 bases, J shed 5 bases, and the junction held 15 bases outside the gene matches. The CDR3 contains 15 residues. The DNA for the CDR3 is TGTGCCAGAAGTCCCCGGAGCAGGGGGTTGGAGACCCAGTACTTC. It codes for CARSPRSRGLETQYF.

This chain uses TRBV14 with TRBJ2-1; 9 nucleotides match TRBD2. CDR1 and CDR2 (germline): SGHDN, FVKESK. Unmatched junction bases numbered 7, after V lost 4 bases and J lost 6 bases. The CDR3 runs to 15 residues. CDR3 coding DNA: TGTGCCAGCAGCCCTCGCGCGGGAGGGATCAATGAGCAGTTCTTC. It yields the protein CASSPRAGGINEQFF.

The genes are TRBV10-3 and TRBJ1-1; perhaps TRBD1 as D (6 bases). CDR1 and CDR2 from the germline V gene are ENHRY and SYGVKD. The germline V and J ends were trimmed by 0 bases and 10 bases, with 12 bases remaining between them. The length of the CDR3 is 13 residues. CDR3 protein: CAISESGGRGAFF. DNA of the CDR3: TGTGCCATCAGTGAGTCAGGGGGAAGAGGAGCTTTCTTT.

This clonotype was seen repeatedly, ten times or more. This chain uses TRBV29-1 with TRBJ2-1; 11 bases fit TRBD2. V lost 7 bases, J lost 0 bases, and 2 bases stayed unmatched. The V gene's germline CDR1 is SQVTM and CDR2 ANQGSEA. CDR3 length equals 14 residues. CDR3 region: CSGTSGSSYNEQFF. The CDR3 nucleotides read TGCAGCGGTACTAGCGGGAGCTCCTACAATGAGCAGTTCTTC.